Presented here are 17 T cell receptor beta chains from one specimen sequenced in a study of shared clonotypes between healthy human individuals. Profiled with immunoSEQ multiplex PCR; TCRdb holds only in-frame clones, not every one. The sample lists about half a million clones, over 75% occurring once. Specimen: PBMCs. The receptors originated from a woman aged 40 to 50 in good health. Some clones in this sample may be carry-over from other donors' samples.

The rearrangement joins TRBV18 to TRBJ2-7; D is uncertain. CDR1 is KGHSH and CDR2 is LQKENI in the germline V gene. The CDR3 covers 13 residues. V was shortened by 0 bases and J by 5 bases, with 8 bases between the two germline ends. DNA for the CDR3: TGTGCCAGCTCACCACCGGCGGTTCACGAGCAGTACTTC. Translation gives CASSPPAVHEQYF.

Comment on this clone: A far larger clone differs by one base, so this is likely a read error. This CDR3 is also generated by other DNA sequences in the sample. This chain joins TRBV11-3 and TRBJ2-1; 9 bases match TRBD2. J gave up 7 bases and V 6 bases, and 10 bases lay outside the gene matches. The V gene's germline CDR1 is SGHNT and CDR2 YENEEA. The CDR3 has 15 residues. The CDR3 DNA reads TGTGCCAGCAGTACCGGGACTAGCTCCTCGAATGAGCAGTTCTTC. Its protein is CASSTGTSSSNEQFF.

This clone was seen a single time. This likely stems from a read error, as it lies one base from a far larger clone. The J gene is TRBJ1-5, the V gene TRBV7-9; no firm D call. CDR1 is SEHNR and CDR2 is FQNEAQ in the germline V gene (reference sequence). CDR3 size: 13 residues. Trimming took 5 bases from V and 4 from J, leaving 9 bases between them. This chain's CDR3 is CASSRHVNQPQHF. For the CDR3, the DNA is TGTGCCAGCAGCCGACATGTGAATCAGCCCCAGCATTTT.

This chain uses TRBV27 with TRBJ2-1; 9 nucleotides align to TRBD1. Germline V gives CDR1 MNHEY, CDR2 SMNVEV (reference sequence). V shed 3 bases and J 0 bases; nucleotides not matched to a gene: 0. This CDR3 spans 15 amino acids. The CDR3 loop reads CASSLGQGSYNEQFF. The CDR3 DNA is TGTGCCAGCAGTTTGGGACAGGGCTCCTACAATGAGCAGTTCTTC.

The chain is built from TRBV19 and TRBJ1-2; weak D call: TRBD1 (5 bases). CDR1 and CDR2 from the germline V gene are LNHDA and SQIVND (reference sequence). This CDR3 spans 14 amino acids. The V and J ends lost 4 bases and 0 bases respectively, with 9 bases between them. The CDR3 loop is CASSTTGANYGYTF. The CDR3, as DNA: TGTGCCAGTAGTACTACAGGAGCTAACTATGGCTACACCTTC.

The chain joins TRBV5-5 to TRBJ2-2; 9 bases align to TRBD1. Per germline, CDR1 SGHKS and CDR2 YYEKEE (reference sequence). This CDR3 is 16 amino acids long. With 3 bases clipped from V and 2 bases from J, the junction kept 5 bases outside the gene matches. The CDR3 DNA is TGTGCCAGCAGCTCCCGGACAGGGGCAAACACCGGGGAGCTGTTTTTT. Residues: CASSSRTGANTGELFF.

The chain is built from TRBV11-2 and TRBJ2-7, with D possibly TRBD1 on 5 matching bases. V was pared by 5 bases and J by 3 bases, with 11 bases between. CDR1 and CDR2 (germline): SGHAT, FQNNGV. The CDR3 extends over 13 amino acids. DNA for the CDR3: TGTGCCAGCAGCCCTCGACAGATCTACGAGCAGTACTTC. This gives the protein CASSPRQIYEQYF.

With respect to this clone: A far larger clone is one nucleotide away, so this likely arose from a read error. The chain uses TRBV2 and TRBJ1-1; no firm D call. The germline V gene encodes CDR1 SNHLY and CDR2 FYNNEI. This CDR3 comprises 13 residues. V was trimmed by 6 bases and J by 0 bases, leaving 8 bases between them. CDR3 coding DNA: TGTGCCAGCAGGCAAGATGTGAACACTGAAGCTTTCTTT. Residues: CASRQDVNTEAFF.

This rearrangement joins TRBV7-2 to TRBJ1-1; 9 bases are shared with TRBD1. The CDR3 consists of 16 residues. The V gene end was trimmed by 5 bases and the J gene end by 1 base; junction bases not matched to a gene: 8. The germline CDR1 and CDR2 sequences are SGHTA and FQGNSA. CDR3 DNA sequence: TGTGCCAGCAGCCGAGGGACAGGGATTACGAACACTGAAGCTTTCTTT. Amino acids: CASSRGTGITNTEAFF.

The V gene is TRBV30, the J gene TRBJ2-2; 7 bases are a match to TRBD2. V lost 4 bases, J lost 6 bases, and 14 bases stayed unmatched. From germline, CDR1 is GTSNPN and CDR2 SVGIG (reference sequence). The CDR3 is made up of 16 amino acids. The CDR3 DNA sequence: TGTGCCTGGATTACCCCGGGGTTGCGGGAGCCCGGGGAGCTGTTTTTT. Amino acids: CAWITPGLREPGELFF.

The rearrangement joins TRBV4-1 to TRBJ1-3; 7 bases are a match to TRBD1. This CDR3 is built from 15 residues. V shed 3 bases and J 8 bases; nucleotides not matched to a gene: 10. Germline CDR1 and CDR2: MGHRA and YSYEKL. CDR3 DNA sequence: TGCGCCAGCAGCCAGCCGGGACAGAAGTTACACACCATATATTTT. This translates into CASSQPGQKLHTIYF.

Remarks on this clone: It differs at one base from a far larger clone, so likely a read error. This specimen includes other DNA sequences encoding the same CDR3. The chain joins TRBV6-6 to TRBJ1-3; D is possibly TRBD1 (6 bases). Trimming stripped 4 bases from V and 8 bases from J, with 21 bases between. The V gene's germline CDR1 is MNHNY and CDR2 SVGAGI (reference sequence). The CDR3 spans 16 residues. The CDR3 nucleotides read TGTGCCAGCAGTTCCCACACCGGTACAGGGATCCACACCATATATTTT. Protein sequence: CASSSHTGTGIHTIYF.

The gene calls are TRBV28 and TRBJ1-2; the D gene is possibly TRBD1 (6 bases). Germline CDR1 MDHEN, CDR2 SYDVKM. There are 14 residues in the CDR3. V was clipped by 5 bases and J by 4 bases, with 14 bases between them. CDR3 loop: CASSPYRAIYGYTF. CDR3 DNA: TGTGCCAGCAGTCCGTACAGGGCAATCTATGGCTACACCTTC.

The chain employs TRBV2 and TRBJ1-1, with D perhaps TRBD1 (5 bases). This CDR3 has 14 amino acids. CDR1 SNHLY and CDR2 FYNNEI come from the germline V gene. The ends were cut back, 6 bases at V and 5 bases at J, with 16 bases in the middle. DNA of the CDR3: TGTGCCAGCAGGGGACTGGTTTTTCGAACTGAAGCTTTCTTT. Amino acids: CASRGLVFRTEAFF.

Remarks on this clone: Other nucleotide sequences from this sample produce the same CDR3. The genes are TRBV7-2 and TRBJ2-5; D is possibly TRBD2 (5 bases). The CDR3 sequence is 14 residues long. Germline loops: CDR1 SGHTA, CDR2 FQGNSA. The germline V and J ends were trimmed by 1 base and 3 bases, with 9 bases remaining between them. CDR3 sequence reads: CASSLVSREETQYF. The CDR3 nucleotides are TGTGCCAGCAGCTTAGTTTCGCGGGAAGAGACCCAGTACTTC.

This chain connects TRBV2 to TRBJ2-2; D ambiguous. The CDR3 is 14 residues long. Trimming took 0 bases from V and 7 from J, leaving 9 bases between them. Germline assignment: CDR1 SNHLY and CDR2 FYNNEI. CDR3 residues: CASSEAKGHGELFF. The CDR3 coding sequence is TGTGCCAGCAGTGAAGCGAAGGGTCACGGGGAGCTGTTTTTT.

CDR3 sequence reads: CASSERRARLTGIGNQPQHF. CDR3 nucleotides: TGTGCCAGCAGTGAACGAAGGGCCCGACTAACGGGAATTGGCAATCAGCCCCAGCATTTT. This chain connects TRBV2 to TRBJ1-5; no firm D call. Germline V gene data show CDR1 as SNHLY and CDR2 as FYNNEI. V lost 2 bases and J lost 2, with 25 bases in between. CDR3 size: 20 residues.